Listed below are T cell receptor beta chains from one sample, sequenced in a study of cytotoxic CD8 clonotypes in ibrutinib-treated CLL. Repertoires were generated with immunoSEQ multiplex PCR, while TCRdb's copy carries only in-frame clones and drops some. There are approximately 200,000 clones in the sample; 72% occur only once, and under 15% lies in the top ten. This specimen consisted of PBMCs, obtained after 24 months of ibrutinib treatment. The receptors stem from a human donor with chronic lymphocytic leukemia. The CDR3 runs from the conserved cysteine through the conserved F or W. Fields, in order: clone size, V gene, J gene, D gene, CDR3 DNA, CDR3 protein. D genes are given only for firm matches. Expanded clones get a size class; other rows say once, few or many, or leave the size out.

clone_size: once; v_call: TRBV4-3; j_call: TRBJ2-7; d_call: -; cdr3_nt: TGCGCCAGCAGCCAAGTGGCGGGTGCGATCTACGAGCAGTACTTC; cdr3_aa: CASSQVAGAIYEQYF
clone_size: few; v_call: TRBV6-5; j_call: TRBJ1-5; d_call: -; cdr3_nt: TGTGCCAGCAGGAGCGACAGAGGGGCCAATCAGCCCCAGCATTTT; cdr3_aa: CASRSDRGANQPQHF
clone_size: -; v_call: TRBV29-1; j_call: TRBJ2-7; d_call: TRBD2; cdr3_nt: TGCAGCGTTCAACCTGGGACTAGCGGAGACTACGAGCAGTACTTC; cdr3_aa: CSVQPGTSGDYEQYF
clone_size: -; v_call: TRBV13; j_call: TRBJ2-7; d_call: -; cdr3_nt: TGTGCCAGCAGCCGGACAGCCAGCTCCTACGAGCAGTACTTC; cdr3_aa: CASSRTASSYEQYF
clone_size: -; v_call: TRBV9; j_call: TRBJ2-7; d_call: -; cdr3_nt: TGTGCCAGCAGCGTAGGAACAGGTATTTACTACGAGCAGTACTTC; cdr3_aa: CASSVGTGIYYEQYF
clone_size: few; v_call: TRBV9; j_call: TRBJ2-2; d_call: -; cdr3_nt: TGTGCCAGCAGCGTAGGTTCAACAAGGACCGGGGAGCTGTTTTTT; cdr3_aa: CASSVGSTRTGELFF
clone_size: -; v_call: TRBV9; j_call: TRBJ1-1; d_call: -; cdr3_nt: TGTGCCAGCAGCGTAGAAGGGTTCACTGAAGCTTTCTTT; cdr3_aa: CASSVEGFTEAFF
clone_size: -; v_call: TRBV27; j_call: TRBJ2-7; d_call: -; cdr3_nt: TGTGCCAGCAGTTTGGGGGAAACCTACGAGCAGTACTTC; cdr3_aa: CASSLGETYEQYF
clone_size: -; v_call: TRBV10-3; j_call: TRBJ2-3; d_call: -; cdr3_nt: TGTGCCATCAGTGAGGAGTACACAGATACGCAGTATTTT; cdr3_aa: CAISEEYTDTQYF
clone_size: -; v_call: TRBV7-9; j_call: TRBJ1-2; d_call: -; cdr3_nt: TGTGCCAGCAGCCAGGGACCTACAGATGGCTACACCTTC; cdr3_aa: CASSQGPTDGYTF
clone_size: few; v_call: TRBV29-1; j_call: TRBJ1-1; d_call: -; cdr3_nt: TGCAGCGGAGGACGGATAAACACTGAAGCTTTCTTT; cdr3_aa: CSGGRINTEAFF
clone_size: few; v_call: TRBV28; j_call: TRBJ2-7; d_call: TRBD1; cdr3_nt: TGTGCCAGCAGTTTAGGGGTGGCAGGGGGAGATTTC; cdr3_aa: CASSLGVAGGDF
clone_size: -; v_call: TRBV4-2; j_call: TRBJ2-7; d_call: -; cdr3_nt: TGTGCCAGCAGCCCTACCCCGGATTCCGCCTACGAGCAGTACTTC; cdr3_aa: CASSPTPDSAYEQYF
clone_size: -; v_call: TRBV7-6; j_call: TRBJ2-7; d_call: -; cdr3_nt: TGTGCCAGCAGCTTTTTGCCTCCAGAGGGAGGGGGGACTGAGCAGTACTTC; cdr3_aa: CASSFLPPEGGGTEQYF
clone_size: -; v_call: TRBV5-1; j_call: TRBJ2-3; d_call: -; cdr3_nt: TGCGCCAGCAGACCGACGGTCCTCACAGATACGCAGTATTTT; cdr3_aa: CASRPTVLTDTQYF
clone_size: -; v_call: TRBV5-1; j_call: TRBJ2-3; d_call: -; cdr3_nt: TGCGCCAGCAGCTTGGTTAGGAGGTCGAGCACAGATACGCAGTATTTT; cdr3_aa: CASSLVRRSSTDTQYF
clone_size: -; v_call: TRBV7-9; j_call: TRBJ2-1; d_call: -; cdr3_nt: TGTGCCAGCAGCTTACGGGAGATCTACAATGAGCAGTTCTTC; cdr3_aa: CASSLREIYNEQFF
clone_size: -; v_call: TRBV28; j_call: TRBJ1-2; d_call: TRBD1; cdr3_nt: TGTGCCAGCAGTTCTTACAGGGGAGGCAACTATGGCTACACCTTC; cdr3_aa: CASSSYRGGNYGYTF
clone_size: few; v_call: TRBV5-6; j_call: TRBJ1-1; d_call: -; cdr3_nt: TGTGCCAGCAGCCTAATACAGGGGAACACTGAAGCTTTCTTT; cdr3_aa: CASSLIQGNTEAFF
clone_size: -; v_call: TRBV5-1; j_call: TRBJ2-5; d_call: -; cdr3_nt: TGCGCCAGCAACTCTCAAGAGACCCAGTACTTC; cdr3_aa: CASNSQETQYF
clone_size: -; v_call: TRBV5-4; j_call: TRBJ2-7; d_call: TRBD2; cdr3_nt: TGTGCCAGCAGCTTGCCCGCCGATCGTGTGGCGGGAGTACTCGAGCAGTACTTC; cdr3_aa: CASSLPADRVAGVLEQYF
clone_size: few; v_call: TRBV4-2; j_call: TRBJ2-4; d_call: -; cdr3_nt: TGTGCCAGCAGCCAAGATCGGGGGATAGGGTTGACCAAAAACATTCAGTACTTC; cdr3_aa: CASSQDRGIGLTKNIQYF
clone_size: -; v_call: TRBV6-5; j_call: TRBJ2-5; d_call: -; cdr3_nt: TGTGCCAGCAGTTACTGGGATAAAGAGACCCAGTACTTC; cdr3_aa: CASSYWDKETQYF
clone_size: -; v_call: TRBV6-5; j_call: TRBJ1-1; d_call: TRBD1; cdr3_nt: TGTGCCAGCAGTAAATCACAGGGGGCCACTGAAGCTTTCTTT; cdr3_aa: CASSKSQGATEAFF
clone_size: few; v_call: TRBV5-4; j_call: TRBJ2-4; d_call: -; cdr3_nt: TGTGCCAGCAGCTTGACAGAGAAAAACATTCAGTACTTC; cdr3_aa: CASSLTEKNIQYF
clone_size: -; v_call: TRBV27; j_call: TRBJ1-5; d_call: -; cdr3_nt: TGTGCCAGCAGTTTAGTGGGGGGCCCCAATCAGCCCCAGCATTTT; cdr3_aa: CASSLVGGPNQPQHF
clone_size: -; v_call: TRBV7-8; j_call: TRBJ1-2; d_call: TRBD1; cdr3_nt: TGTGCCAGCAGCTTACGACCAATACAGGGGGCTCCTAACTATGGCTACACCTTC; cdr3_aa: CASSLRPIQGAPNYGYTF